This T cell receptor beta chain emerged from a study of blood T cell repertoires in COVID-19. Turning to the study itself: Italy, Spain and the United States were the sources of the convalescent and acute COVID-19 samples. PBMCs, B-cell-depleted T cells, or T cells were the source of the cDNA or gDNA that made up the material.

Per the study methods: Amplification from reference gene primers served as the basis for estimated nucleated cell counts. Some clones are missing from TCRdb's copy, which holds only in-frame ones; the method was immunoSEQ multiplex PCR. Clone size and V and J calls were adopted from that table, with D and trimming inferred from the DNA. This sample has about 140,000 clones, with around 84% found just once. With V trimmed by 4 bases and J by 1 base, 4 bases remained unmatched. Germline V gene sequence: CDR1 LGHNA, CDR2 YNFKEQ. The CDR3 loop spans 15 amino acids. Sample: peripheral blood. The source is a woman between 55 and 75 years old with acute or convalescent COVID-19. The rearrangement uses TRBV4-2 and TRBJ2-7, with 10 positions matching TRBD2. CDR3 region: CASSRVLAGSYEQYF. DNA of the CDR3: TGTGCCAGCAGCCGAGTACTAGCGGGGTCCTACGAGCAGTACTTC.